Below are 9 T cell receptor beta chains sequenced from a single sample in a study of response to subunit inactivated influenza vaccine. Using its own MiXCR run on the RT-PCR reads, TCRdb lists one record per CDR3 protein. The sample yields 800,000 to 1,000,000 distinct CDR3 sequences, around 20% seen once. The material was PBMCs from blood, obtained 5 days after vaccination. Source of these receptors: a man aged 50 to 59 who received an inactivated influenza vaccine.

To note about this clonotype: A much larger clonotype is one base distant, so this may be a read error. The gene calls are TRBV12-3 or TRBV12-4 and TRBJ2-2; 7 positions agree with TRBD1. The CDR3 consists of 14 residues. CDR3 residues: CDSREGASTGELFF. DNA of the CDR3: TGTGACAGCAGAGAGGGGGCGAGCACCGGGGAGCTGTTTTTT.

There are many counts of this clonotype. The chain is built from TRBV12-3 or TRBV12-4 and TRBJ2-7, with D tentatively TRBD1 or TRBD2 (6 bases each). V was trimmed by 3 bases and J by 5 bases, leaving 11 bases between them. The CDR3 is 13 amino acids. CDR3 in amino acids: CASSFQGRNEQYF. The DNA of the CDR3 is TGTGCCAGCAGTTTTCAGGGGAGGAACGAGCAGTACTTC.

This rearrangement joins TRBV7-2 to TRBJ2-1; possibly TRBD2 for D (5 bases). Germline CDR1 is SGHTA and CDR2 is FQGNSA. V gave up 1 base and J gave up 4 bases, with 14 bases separating them. The CDR3 consists of 16 residues. The CDR3 loop is CASSLGRSRGYNEQFF. The CDR3 DNA reads as TGTGCCAGCAGCTTAGGAAGGAGCCGGGGTTACAATGAGCAGTTCTTC.

The table lists this clonotype with a few counts. The V and J genes are TRBV20-1 and TRBJ1-2; D remains unclear. V lost 2 bases and J 1 base, leaving 5 bases between the germline ends. The germline CDR1 and CDR2 sequences are DFQATT and SNEGSKA (reference sequence). CDR3 length: 12 amino acids. The DNA of the CDR3 is TGCAGTGCTAGACAGGTTAACTATGGCTACACCTTC. Amino acid sequence: CSARQVNYGYTF.

The gene calls are TRBV12-3 or TRBV12-4 and TRBJ1-6; 8 bases fit TRBD1. After removal of 5 bases from V and 8 bases from J, the junction contained 5 bases not matched to a gene. This CDR3 is 14 amino acids long. For the CDR3, the DNA is TGTGCCAGCAGTATGACAGGGGAGGATTCACCCCTCCACTTT. This translates into CASSMTGEDSPLHF.

This clonotype was found a few times. This rearrangement joins TRBV7-2 to TRBJ2-5; TRBD1 aligns across 8 bases. The CDR3 extends over 15 amino acids. The germline V gene encodes CDR1 SGHTA and CDR2 FQGNSA. Trimming at V came to 1 base and at J to 2 bases, leaving 3 bases not matched to a gene. This CDR3 is CASSLGDRQQETQYF. In DNA, the CDR3 is TGTGCCAGCAGCTTAGGGGACAGGCAGCAAGAGACCCAGTACTTC. Drawing the rest from reference TRBV7-2 and TRBJ2-5, the complete variable domain is GAGVSQSPSNKVTEKGKDVELRCDPISGHTALYWYRQSLGQGLEFLIYFQGNSAPDKSGLPSDRFSAERTGGSVSTLTIQRTQQEDSAVYLCASSLGDRQQETQYFGPGTRLLVL.

The chain couples TRBV20-1 to TRBJ2-1; unclear D gene. CDR1 and CDR2 from the germline V gene are DFQATT and SNEGSKA (reference sequence). Trimming left V 1 base short and J 2 bases short, with 9 bases between. There are 14 residues in the CDR3. The DNA of the CDR3 is TGCAGTGCTAGAGGATCTGACACCTACAATGAGCAGTTCTTC. It yields the protein CSARGSDTYNEQFF.

This clonotype was found a few times. The rearrangement uses TRBV18 and TRBJ2-2; 7 bases are a match to TRBD1. Unmatched junction bases numbered 4, after V lost 3 bases and J lost 0 bases. Germline assignment: CDR1 KGHSH and CDR2 LQKENI. This CDR3 has 16 residues. The CDR3 here is CASSPKGAPNTGELFF. The CDR3 DNA reads as TGTGCCAGCTCACCTAAGGGGGCGCCGAACACCGGGGAGCTGTTTTTT.

In this sample, this clonotype turned up a few times. Here the CDR3 DNA reads TGTGCCAGCAGCCCGTTACAGGGATCGGAGCAGTACTTC. Translation gives CASSPLQGSEQYF. This chain connects TRBV7-2 to TRBJ2-7, with a possible D match to TRBD1 (6 bases). Per the germline V gene, CDR1 is SGHTA and CDR2 is FQGNSA. The CDR3 runs 13 residues. Deletions cut 5 bases from V and 7 bases from J, with 15 bases between.